This T cell receptor (beta chain) was retrieved from a study of beta chain features in type 1 diabetes. The study reverse transcribed the entire isolated RNA, so it sequenced expressed TCRB transcripts. Repertoires were generated with immunoSEQ multiplex PCR, while TCRdb's copy carries only in-frame clones and drops some. The table lists hundreds of thousands of clones, about 14% of them singletons. Study conclusions and caveats: Shorter templates might be favored by PCR, and equally so in patients and in controls.

This CDR3 region has 15 residues. CDR1 LNHDA and CDR2 SQIVND come from the germline V gene (reference sequence). V lost 3 bases to trimming and J lost 2 bases, with 13 bases between them. This clone has just a few counts. What it binds is unknown. The J gene is TRBJ1-2, the V gene TRBV19; D gene ambiguous. Sequencing was performed on naive CD4+ T cells from blood. This TCR was sampled from a man aged 18 to 29 in good health. This CDR3 is CASSIRSVGNYGYTF. The CDR3 nucleotides are TGTGCCAGTAGTATCCGTTCGGTGGGGAACTATGGCTACACCTTC.